This entry lists 16 T cell receptor beta chains sequenced from one sample in a study of T cells in Graves' hyperthyroidism and ophthalmopathy. The source material, RNA transcripts, was used to amplify TCR beta CDR3 regions. HTBI primers drove first-round RT-PCR of the TCR CDR3. Each CDR3 protein gets one entry after TCRdb re-called the multiplex PCR reads with MiXCR. The sample includes roughly 400,000 distinct CDR3 sequences, over 12% of them seen just once. The sequenced sample consisted of blood. The receptors were gathered from a man aged 50 or older with Graves' ophthalmopathy.

This clonotype was counted once. A much more abundant neighbour one base away suggests this may be a read error. The V gene is TRBV30, the J gene TRBJ1-6; TRBD1 might be the D (6 bases). This CDR3 is 13 amino acids long. Per the germline V gene, CDR1 is GTSNPN and CDR2 is SVGIG (reference sequence). The CDR3 sequence is CAWSQGFVSPPHF. DNA of the CDR3: TGTGCCTGGAGCCAGGGGTTTGTGTCACCCCCCCACTTT.

This clonotype was seen more than once but under ten times. V usage is TRBV5-5 and J usage is TRBJ2-1; tentatively, D is TRBD2 (6 bases). V was clipped by 0 bases and J by 8 bases, with 12 bases between them. Per the germline V gene, CDR1 is SGHKS and CDR2 is YYEKEE (reference sequence). This CDR3 region has 14 residues. The CDR3 bases are TGTGCCAGCAGCTTGGGCGGGGCGGGGCATGAGCAGTTCTTC. This translates into CASSLGGAGHEQFF.

A note on this clonotype: The junction departs from the called germline gene at one end, perhaps through a read error. The chain carries TRBV7-9 and TRBJ2-7, with no clear D. Germline lookup yields CDR1 SEHNR and CDR2 FQNEAQ (reference sequence). The length of the CDR3 is 12 residues. The CDR3 region has the DNA TGTGCCGAAACCACTAACTCCGACGAGCAGTACTTC. Protein product: CAETTNSDEQYF.

At least ten counts were recorded for this clonotype. This chain connects TRBV6-1 to TRBJ2-7, with 9 bases lining up with TRBD1. Germline CDR1 is MNHNS and CDR2 is SASEGT. V shed 7 bases and J 3 bases; nucleotides not matched to a gene: 13. This CDR3 region has 16 residues. The CDR3 coding sequence is TGTGCCAGCACCCCTCGGGGAGGACAGGGGCGCTACGAGCAGTACTTC. Amino acid sequence: CASTPRGGQGRYEQYF.

This clonotype was seen at least ten times. V gene TRBV7-8 combines with J gene TRBJ2-7; D gene unclear. CDR1 and CDR2 (germline): SGHVS, FQNEAQ. The V and J ends lost 4 bases and 0 bases respectively, with 10 bases between them. CDR3 length: 14 residues. CDR3 region: CASSSMTVSYEQYF. In nucleotides, the CDR3 is TGTGCCAGCAGCTCTATGACTGTCTCCTACGAGCAGTACTTC. Filled out from reference TRBV7-8 and TRBJ2-7, the complete variable domain reads GAGVSQSPRYKVAKRGQDVALRCDPISGHVSLFWYQQALGQGPEFLTYFQNEAQLDKSGLPSDRFFAERPEGSVSTLKIQRTQQEDSAVYLCASSSMTVSYEQYFGPGTRLTVT.

Comment on this clonotype: Relative to the germline gene, one junction end is altered; a read error may explain this. The chain uses TRBV11-3 and TRBJ2-1, with 8 positions matching TRBD2. The CDR3 totals 18 residues. Germline CDR1 and CDR2: SGHNT and YENEEA. CDR3 coding DNA: TGTGCCAGCGGCTTAGTAGGAGTAGCGGGGAGCTCCTACAATGAGCAGTTCTTC. Amino acid sequence: CASGLVGVAGSSYNEQFF. The full variable domain, rest sourced from reference TRBV11-3 and TRBJ2-1, is EAGVVQSPRYKIIEKKQPVAFWCNPISGHNTLYWYLQNLGQGPELLIRYENEEAVDDSQLPKDRFSAERLKGVDSTLKIQPAELGDSAVYLCASGLVGVAGSSYNEQFFGPGTRLTVL.

In its sample, this clonotype was seen many times. The V and J genes are TRBV12-3 or TRBV12-4 and TRBJ2-1; 11 bases are shared with TRBD2. The J segment lost 10 bases and the V segment lost 4 bases, leaving 9 bases of the junction unmatched. This CDR3 is 15 amino acids long. The CDR3 DNA sequence: TGTGCCAGCAGTTCGACACTAGCGGGAGCATGGGAGCAGTTCTTC. It yields the protein CASSSTLAGAWEQFF.

In its sample, this clonotype was seen many times. The chain uses TRBV11-3 and TRBJ2-2, with 14 bases lining up with TRBD2. From germline, CDR1 is SGHNT and CDR2 YENEEA. This CDR3 has 15 amino acids. V lost 5 bases, J lost 4 bases, and 0 bases stayed unmatched. This chain's CDR3 is CASSGTSGSTGELFF. The CDR3 nucleotides read TGTGCCAGCAGCGGGACTAGCGGGAGCACCGGGGAGCTGTTTTTT. The complete variable domain, with remaining parts taken from reference TRBV11-3 and TRBJ2-2, reads EAGVVQSPRYKIIEKKQPVAFWCNPISGHNTLYWYLQNLGQGPELLIRYENEEAVDDSQLPKDRFSAERLKGVDSTLKIQPAELGDSAVYLCASSGTSGSTGELFFGEGSRLTVL.

The genes are TRBV29-1 and TRBJ2-1; no definite D call. CDR3 length equals 13 residues. Trimming took 3 bases from V and 9 from J, leaving 15 bases between them. Germline CDR1 and CDR2: SQVTM and ANQGSEA. CDR3 residues: CSVDAVLGGEQFF. The CDR3 DNA reads TGCAGCGTTGACGCAGTCTTGGGCGGTGAGCAGTTCTTC.

J is TRBJ2-7 and V is TRBV7-9; D uncertain. Trimming took 5 bases from V and 0 from J, leaving 14 bases between them. CDR3 length: 15 amino acids. Germline V CDR1 and CDR2: SEHNR, FQNEAQ (reference sequence). The CDR3 spells CASSPPGQVSYEQYF. The DNA of the CDR3 is TGTGCCAGCAGCCCCCCCGGCCAGGTCTCCTACGAGCAGTACTTC.

Remarks on this clonotype: This clone may be a read error of a much larger clone one base away. The V call is TRBV5-1, the J call TRBJ2-3; 7 nucleotides line up with TRBD1. The CDR3 sequence is 15 residues long. CDR1 and CDR2 (germline): SGHRS, YFSETQ. CDR3 region: CASSLDRGAADTRYF. The CDR3 DNA reads TGCGCCAGCAGCTTGGACAGGGGAGCGGCAGATACGCGGTATTTT.

There are many counts of this clonotype. The rearrangement links TRBV12-3 or TRBV12-4 to TRBJ2-7, with D perhaps assigned TRBD1 or TRBD2 (7 bases each). This CDR3 region has 16 residues. The V gene lost 6 bases and the J gene lost 3 bases, with 21 bases spanning the gap. CDR3 in amino acids: CASSFGGGGAFYEQYF. The CDR3, as DNA: TGTGCCAGCAGCTTTGGGGGAGGGGGCGCTTTCTACGAGCAGTACTTC.

This clonotype was picked up many times. J is TRBJ2-3 and V is TRBV5-5; 10 bases match TRBD1. Germline CDR1 is SGHKS and CDR2 is YYEKEE (reference sequence). J gave up 0 bases and V 4 bases, and 5 bases lay outside the gene matches. This CDR3 is built from 16 residues. The CDR3 DNA reads as TGTGCCAGCAGCCTGACAGGGGGCTCTAGCACAGATACGCAGTATTTT. Its protein product is CASSLTGGSSTDTQYF.

This clonotype came up many times. The genes are TRBV18 and TRBJ2-1, with no clear D. With 2 bases removed from V and 0 bases from J, the gap between germline ends came to 14 bases. Per the germline V gene, CDR1 is KGHSH and CDR2 is LQKENI. The CDR3 spans 17 residues. CDR3 amino acids: CASSPNSLRVSYNEQFF. The DNA of the CDR3 is TGTGCCAGCTCACCAAATTCCCTTCGCGTCTCCTACAATGAGCAGTTCTTC.

This clonotype appeared many times. V and J are TRBV7-9 and TRBJ2-7; 8 positions agree with TRBD2. The V gene end was trimmed by 3 bases and the J gene end by 0 bases; junction bases not matched to a gene: 1. Germline assignment: CDR1 SEHNR and CDR2 FQNEAQ (reference sequence). The CDR3 covers 14 residues. The CDR3 sequence: CASSFSGASYEQYF. CDR3 bases: TGTGCCAGCAGCTTTAGCGGGGCCTCCTACGAGCAGTACTTC. Together with reference TRBV7-9 and TRBJ2-7, the CDR3 gives the full variable domain: DTGVSQNPRHKITKRGQNVTFRCDPISEHNRLYWYRQTLGQGPEFLTYFQNEAQLEKSRLLSDRFSAERPKGSFSTLEIQRTEQGDSAMYLCASSFSGASYEQYFGPGTRLTVT.

This clonotype was counted only a few times. This rearrangement joins TRBV19 to TRBJ2-1; no definite D call. This CDR3 has 14 amino acids. The ends were cut back, 0 bases at V and 3 bases at J, with 6 bases in the middle. Germline V CDR1 and CDR2: LNHDA, SQIVND (reference sequence). CDR3 amino acids: CASSIEVNYNEQFF. CDR3 bases: TGTGCCAGTAGTATAGAGGTTAACTACAATGAGCAGTTCTTC.